This T cell receptor beta chain was sequenced during a study of shared clonotypes between healthy human individuals. On the study more broadly: Each donor's CD8 memory used one plate, CD8 naive two, each CD4 subset three.

Data came from immunoSEQ multiplex PCR; TCRdb stores just in-frame clones and leaves some out. The table lists over 850,000 clones, around 78% of them singletons. Regarding this clone: The antigen remains undetermined.

CDR1 is SGHTA and CDR2 is FQGNSA in the germline V gene. Trimming took 2 bases from V and 2 from J, leaving 12 bases between them. The CDR3 runs 15 residues. Study findings and constraints: Lower generation probabilities were found for non-shared clonotypes than for those shared by all four donors.

The sequence was collected from a man between 18 and 29 years old in good health. Some clones in this sample may be carry-over from other donors' samples. The sample comprised memory CD4+ T cells from PBMCs. Stated subset: CD45RA-negative fraction. V is TRBV7-2 and J is TRBJ2-5; D is unclear. CDR3 sequence (DNA): TGTGCCAGCAGCTTAACCTACAGCACGCAAGAGACCCAGTACTTC. Protein product: CASSLTYSTQETQYF.